The present entry profiles one TCR beta chain with its context. This clone appeared once. The antigen it recognizes is unknown. No base qualities exist here, and no much larger clone lies one base off it. These data originate in a study of T cell responses to AZD1222 COVID-19 vaccine (dated by TCRdb to the early 2020s). At the level of the whole study: A total of more than 230 trial participants underwent TCR sequencing, of whom around 210 had received two doses of AZD1222 and about 25 had received two doses of the MenACWY control vaccine. Trial participants were enrolled by age into subgroups of 18-55, 56-69 and 70-plus years, and about 150, 27 and 61 TCR-sequenced participants, respectively, were included in these subgroups.

V and J are truncated by 10 bases and 2 bases respectively, leaving an intervening sequence of 14 bases. From a lookup of the germline V gene, CDR1 and CDR2 are KGHSH and LQKENI. From cysteine to phenylalanine, the CDR3 is 13 amino acids long. The DNA shown is the 39-base CDR3, in frame from base 1. The CDR3 regions of human TCRbeta chains were subjected to immunosequencing. Processing in the source paper ran as follows. Repertoire TCRs were matched against a reference library of SARS-CoV-2-specific TCRs generated with the MIRA antigen-specificity platform. Breadth was defined as the fraction of unique TCRs that were SARS-CoV-2-associated. Depth was defined as the fraction of total T cells that were SARS-CoV-2-associated. Using the MIRA data, each spike-specific TCR was mapped to the spike region that the TCR reacts to and placed in a CD4 or CD8 class. Log10-transformed breadth and depth values were compared by one-way ANOVA with Sidak's multiple comparisons tests. Drawn from immuneACCESS, this table holds only the in-frame rearrangements with V and J called that TCRdb kept. Clones are partly lost; checked studies trace under half to an unresolved V gene and leave the rest unexplained. The D gene and trimming were derived from the DNA, and the V and J assignments and clone size from that table. The sample profile shows about 130,000 clones; roughly 92% of them were found once. Clones ranked in the top ten supply around 1.1% of the sample.

Paper-wide results and their limitations: CD4 TCRs associated with the vaccine covered the entire spike protein, and the dominant responses were in regions 160-218 and 743-854. In the small 56-69-year group, the increase in depth fell short of significance, most likely because of low power. After two AZD1222 doses, both the breadth and the depth of spike-specific TCRs were significantly higher than at day 0 and than in MenACWY recipients. Conclusions about previously exposed vaccinees are limited, since just a handful of AZD1222 recipients were seropositive for SARS-CoV-2 at baseline. Reportedly, close to half of the unique spike-specific TCRs recognized epitopes lying outside the regions that are mutated in the B.1.351 and B.1.1.7 variants. Participants were mostly white British and included more females than males, and it was suggested by the authors that clonal diversity may have been underestimated. Because no samples from the day 14 peak response were available, repertoires could be characterized only after the peak T cell response.

The time point tag for this specimen amounts to: about 28 days (+/-7) after the second vaccine dose. AZD1222 recipients whose second dose came at about 4 weeks and those whose second dose came at about 12 weeks were combined into one group, since spike-specific TCR depth and breadth did not differ between the two schedules. Samples from vaccinated people were obtained from the UK trials COV001 and COV002, which included a single-blind randomized controlled phase 2/3 trial of AZD1222 (ChAdOx1 nCoV-19) in healthy adults. Trial participant PBMC samples were collected at day 0 and day 28 after the second dose for TCRbeta chain sequencing.

This specimen consisted of peripheral blood, obtained 28 days after the second AZD1222 dose. The receptor chain draws on TRBV18 and TRBJ1-1; a weak D assignment points to TRBD1 (6 bases agree). The TCR comes from an adult who received the AZD1222 COVID-19 vaccine. The bases are TGTGCCACCCAGACAGGAACTAACACTGAAGCTTTCTTT. Protein translation: CATQTGTNTEAFF.